The 18 T cell receptor beta chains listed next were all sequenced from one sample in a study of PD-1 blockade in classical Hodgkin lymphoma. No patient escaped relapse after autologous stem cell transplantation, and brentuximab vedotin exposure varied. Libraries were prepared by immunoSEQ multiplex PCR; TCRdb keeps only in-frame clonotypes and omits some of them. The sample yields 15,000 to 16,000 clones, 75% to 90% seen once. The input for sequencing was peripheral blood mononuclear cells (PBMCs), taken before the second cycle of nivolumab. All receptors derive from a human donor with classical Hodgkin lymphoma.

In its sample, this clone was seen once. J is TRBJ2-1 and V is TRBV28; TRBD2 agrees at 13 bases. The V gene's germline CDR1 is MDHEN and CDR2 SYDVKM. There are 18 residues in the CDR3. The V segment lost 11 bases and the J segment 1 base; nucleotides outside the gene matches: 14. The CDR3 sequence: CAAPATSGRISSYNEQFF. CDR3 in DNA: TGTGCCGCCCCCGCGACTAGCGGGAGGATTAGTTCCTACAATGAGCAGTTCTTC.

The chain combines TRBV6-1 with TRBJ2-7, with 7 nucleotides matching TRBD1. Trimming removed 2 bases from V and 0 bases from J; junction bases left unmatched: 10. Looked up from germline, CDR1 is MNHNS and CDR2 is SASEGT. The CDR3 runs to 17 residues. This chain's CDR3 is CASSEWGSGTASYEQYF. The DNA for the CDR3 is TGTGCCAGCAGTGAATGGGGAAGTGGGACAGCCTCCTACGAGCAGTACTTC.

The V call is TRBV15, the J call TRBJ2-3; D not resolved. The CDR3 is 14 residues long. The V end lost 0 bases, the J end lost 6 bases, and 10 bases lay between the germline ends. The germline V gene encodes CDR1 LNHNV and CDR2 YYDKDF (reference sequence). As DNA, the CDR3 is TGTGCCACCAGCAGAGATCCCTCCGGGGATACGCAGTATTTT. It codes for CATSRDPSGDTQYF.

J is TRBJ2-1 and V is TRBV19; the match to TRBD1 covers 7 bases. The CDR3 is 15 amino acids. Germline V gene data show CDR1 as LNHDA and CDR2 as SQIVND (reference sequence). After removal of 8 bases from V and 8 bases from J, the junction contained 15 bases not matched to a gene. In DNA, the CDR3 is TGTGCCAGTCGAGAGAGGAAGACAGGGAATTATGAGCAGTTCTTC. This translates into CASRERKTGNYEQFF. The whole variable domain, filled in from reference TRBV19 and TRBJ2-1, reads DGGITQSPKYLFRKEGQNVTLSCEQNLNHDAMYWYRQDPGQGLRLIYYSQIVNDFQKGDIAEGYSVSREKKESFPLTVTSAQKNPTAFYLCASRERKTGNYEQFFGPGTRLTVL.

Within the sample, this clone is medium-sized. This chain connects TRBV30 to TRBJ2-7; 8 bases line up with TRBD1. The CDR3 totals 14 residues. Germline V gives CDR1 GTSNPN, CDR2 SVGIG (reference sequence). The junction had 4 bases not matched to a gene; V was cut back by 3 bases and J by 0 bases. The CDR3 coding sequence is TGTGCCTGGAGCTTTGGGACAGGCTCCTACGAGCAGTACTTC. Amino acids: CAWSFGTGSYEQYF.

The CDR3 sequence is CASSYEGAGELFF. The CDR3 nucleotides are TGTGCCAGCAGTTACGAGGGAGCCGGGGAGCTGTTTTTT. V and J are TRBV6-6 and TRBJ2-2, with D maybe TRBD2 (5 bases). In germline, CDR1 is MNHNY, CDR2 SVGAGI (reference sequence). The CDR3 has 13 amino acids. Trimming stripped 2 bases from V and 6 bases from J, with 7 bases between.

This clone has just a few counts. A read error may account for a junction end that differs from germline. The V call is TRBV6-1, the J call TRBJ2-7; tentative D call: TRBD1 (5 bases). In germline, CDR1 is MNHNS, CDR2 SASEGT. CDR3 length equals 13 residues. The CDR3 loop reads CAISEGQGYEQYF. The CDR3 region has the DNA TGTGCCATCAGTGAAGGGCAGGGCTACGAGCAGTACTTC.

This chain uses TRBV14 with TRBJ1-2; no clear D gene. The CDR3 extends over 12 amino acids. Per germline, CDR1 SGHDN and CDR2 FVKESK. With 1 base removed from V and 5 bases from J, the gap between germline ends came to 5 bases. CDR3: CASSQVGYGYTF. The CDR3 nucleotides are TGTGCCAGCAGCCAAGTTGGGTATGGCTACACCTTC.

The chain employs TRBV10-3 and TRBJ1-2, with D possibly TRBD1 on 5 matching bases. Per germline, CDR1 ENHRY and CDR2 SYGVKD. The CDR3 extends over 12 amino acids. Trimming shortened V by 6 bases and J by 2 bases, and 7 bases separated the two germline ends. The CDR3 DNA follows: TGTGCCATCAGGGGACGGAACTATGGCTACACCTTC. This sequence encodes CAIRGRNYGYTF.

CDR3 sequence: CASSPGTSGGTDTQYF. The CDR3 DNA reads as TGTGCCAGCAGTCCTGGGACTAGCGGGGGCACAGATACGCAGTATTTT. The chain is built from TRBV6-4 and TRBJ2-3, with TRBD2 identical over 13 bases. CDR3 length equals 16 residues. The trim removed 5 bases at V and 1 base at J, leaving 3 bases unmatched. CDR1 and CDR2 (germline): MRHNA, SNTAGT.

This clone is medium-sized within its sample. The chain joins TRBV5-1 to TRBJ2-2; D gene ambiguous. The CDR3 spans 15 residues. The V gene's germline CDR1 is SGHRS and CDR2 YFSETQ. Trimming took 6 bases from V and 6 from J, leaving 18 bases between them. This CDR3 is CASTRNSRLAGELFF. The CDR3 DNA is TGCGCCAGCACCCGGAACAGTCGGTTGGCCGGGGAGCTGTTTTTT.

The rearrangement links TRBV10-1 to TRBJ1-1; D is ambiguous. CDR3 length: 14 residues. The germline CDR1 and CDR2 sequences are WNHNN and SYGVQD (reference sequence). Trimming removed 6 bases at V and 0 bases at J, with 11 bases between. The CDR3 region is CASREGGLNTEAFF. The DNA for the CDR3 is TGCGCCAGCAGGGAGGGAGGATTGAACACTGAAGCTTTCTTT.

The chain links TRBV27 to TRBJ2-3; TRBD1 aligns across 9 bases. Trimming cost V 3 bases and J 5 bases; bases outside gene matches: 3. Germline V gives CDR1 MNHEY, CDR2 SMNVEV (reference sequence). There are 14 residues in the CDR3. CDR3 nucleotides: TGTGCCAGCAGTTTTACAGGGGGCGGAGATACGCAGTATTTT. Amino acids: CASSFTGGGDTQYF.

This clone is medium-sized in the sample. The chain joins TRBV11-2 to TRBJ2-3; 8 nucleotides agree with TRBD2. V trimming: 6 bases; J trimming: 2 bases; junction bases outside the gene matches: 10. Germline V gives CDR1 SGHAT, CDR2 FQNNGV. This CDR3 has 16 amino acids. The chain's CDR3 is CASRPGVAGPTDTQYF. The CDR3 DNA reads TGTGCCAGCAGACCCGGGGTAGCGGGACCCACAGATACGCAGTATTTT. The full variable domain, rest sourced from reference TRBV11-2 and TRBJ2-3, is EAGVAQSPRYKIIEKRQSVAFWCNPISGHATLYWYQQILGQGPKLLIQFQNNGVVDDSQLPKDRFSAERLKGVDSTLKIQPAKLEDSAVYLCASRPGVAGPTDTQYFGPGTRLTVL.

The chain has TRBV18 and TRBJ2-7, with 8 bases aligning to TRBD1. The CDR3 covers 14 residues. Trimming at V came to 6 bases and at J to 5 bases, leaving 9 bases not matched to a gene. Germline lookup yields CDR1 KGHSH and CDR2 LQKENI. CDR3 sequence: CASSRGQGRDEQYF. Here the CDR3 DNA reads TGTGCCAGCTCCCGTGGACAGGGTCGGGACGAGCAGTACTTC.

The rearrangement uses TRBV10-3 and TRBJ2-3; tentatively, D is TRBD1 (5 bases). Germline lookup yields CDR1 ENHRY and CDR2 SYGVKD. The ends were cut back, 4 bases at V and 6 bases at J, with 14 bases in the middle. The CDR3 runs 14 residues. The CDR3 sequence is CAISGGSSIDTQYF. The CDR3 region has the DNA TGTGCCATCAGTGGGGGCAGCTCAATTGATACGCAGTATTTT.

This chain uses TRBV18 with TRBJ1-3; D is unclear. Germline assignment: CDR1 KGHSH and CDR2 LQKENI. The CDR3 has 15 amino acids. The V end lost 2 bases, the J end lost 0 bases, and 8 bases lay between the germline ends. The CDR3 protein is CASSPTQNSGNTIYF. The CDR3 DNA reads as TGTGCCAGCTCACCAACCCAGAACTCTGGAAACACCATATATTTT.

J is TRBJ2-2 and V is TRBV6-6; 10 positions agree with TRBD1. CDR1 is MNHNY, CDR2 SVGAGI, per germline (reference sequence). V shed 7 bases and J 4 bases; nucleotides not matched to a gene: 6. CDR3 length: 15 residues. The CDR3 reads CASNSGTGVTGELFF. The CDR3 coding sequence is TGTGCCAGCAACTCCGGGACAGGGGTCACCGGGGAGCTGTTTTTT.